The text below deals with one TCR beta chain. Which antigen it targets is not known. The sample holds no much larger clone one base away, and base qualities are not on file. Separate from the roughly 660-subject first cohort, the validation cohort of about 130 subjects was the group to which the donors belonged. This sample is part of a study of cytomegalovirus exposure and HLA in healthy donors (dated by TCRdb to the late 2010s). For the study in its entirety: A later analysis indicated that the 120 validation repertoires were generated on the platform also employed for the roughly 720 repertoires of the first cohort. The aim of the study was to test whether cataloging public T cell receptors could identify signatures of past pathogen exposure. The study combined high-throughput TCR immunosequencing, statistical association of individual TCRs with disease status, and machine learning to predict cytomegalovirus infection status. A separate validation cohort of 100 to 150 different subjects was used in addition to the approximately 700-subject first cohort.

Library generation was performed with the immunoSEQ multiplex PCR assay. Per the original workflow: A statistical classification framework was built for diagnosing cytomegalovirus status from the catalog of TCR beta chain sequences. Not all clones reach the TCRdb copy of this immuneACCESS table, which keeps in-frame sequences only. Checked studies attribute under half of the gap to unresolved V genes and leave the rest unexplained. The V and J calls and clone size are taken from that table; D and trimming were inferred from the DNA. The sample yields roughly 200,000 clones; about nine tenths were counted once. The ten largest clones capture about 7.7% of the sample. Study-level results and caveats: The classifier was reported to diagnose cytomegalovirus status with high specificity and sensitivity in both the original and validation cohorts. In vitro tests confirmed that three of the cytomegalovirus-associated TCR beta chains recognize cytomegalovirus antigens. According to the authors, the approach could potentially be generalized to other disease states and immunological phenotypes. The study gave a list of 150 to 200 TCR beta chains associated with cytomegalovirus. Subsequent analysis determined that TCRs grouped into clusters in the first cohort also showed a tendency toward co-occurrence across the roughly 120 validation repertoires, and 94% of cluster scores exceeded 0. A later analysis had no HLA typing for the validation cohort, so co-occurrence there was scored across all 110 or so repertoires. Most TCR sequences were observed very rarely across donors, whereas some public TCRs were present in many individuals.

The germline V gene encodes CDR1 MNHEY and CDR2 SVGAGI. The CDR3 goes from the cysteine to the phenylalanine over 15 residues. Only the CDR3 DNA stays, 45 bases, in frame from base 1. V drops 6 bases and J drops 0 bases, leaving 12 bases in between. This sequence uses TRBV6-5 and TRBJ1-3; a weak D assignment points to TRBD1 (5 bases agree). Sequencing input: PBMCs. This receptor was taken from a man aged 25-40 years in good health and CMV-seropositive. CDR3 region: CASSQGAYSGNTIYF. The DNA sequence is TGTGCCAGCAGCCAGGGCGCATACTCTGGAAACACCATATATTTT.